A single sample is the source of the 4 T cell receptor beta chains below, sequenced in a study of T-cell memory formation after mild COVID-19. TCRdb re-called the 5' RACE reads through MiXCR, storing one row per CDR3 protein. The sample holds hundreds of thousands of distinct CDR3 sequences, roughly 18% seen once. Specimen: PBMCs or a T cell subset sorted from them (not recorded which). The origin of the receptors is an adult woman who had mild COVID-19 (a few samples of this study predate the infection). Cell type and time point are not known.

This clonotype was recorded a few times. This chain links TRBV5-1 with TRBJ2-7; D is unresolved. Germline values: CDR1 SGHRS, CDR2 YFSETQ. The V end lost 1 base, the J end lost 6 bases, and 11 bases lay between the germline ends. The CDR3 covers 13 residues. The CDR3 spells CASSLYEGSEQYF. DNA for the CDR3: TGCGCCAGCAGCTTGTATGAAGGAAGCGAGCAGTACTTC.

The rearrangement joins TRBV12-3 or TRBV12-4 to TRBJ1-1; D is uncertain. CDR3 length: 16 residues. Deletions cut 0 bases from V and 1 base from J, with 12 bases between. This chain's CDR3 is CASSLATGRSNTEAFF. DNA of the CDR3: TGTGCCAGCAGTTTAGCGACGGGCAGGTCGAACACTGAAGCTTTCTTT.

The J gene is TRBJ2-5, the V gene TRBV30, with a possible D match to TRBD1 (6 bases). V was cut by 5 bases and J by 4 bases, with 11 bases left in between. Germline lookup yields CDR1 GTSNPN and CDR2 SVGIG (reference sequence). The length of the CDR3 is 12 residues. The DNA for the CDR3 is TGTGCCTGGGAACAGGGCTTAGAGACCCAGTACTTC. Its translation: CAWEQGLETQYF.

This chain connects TRBV7-2 to TRBJ1-2; unclear D gene. With 1 base removed from V and 0 bases from J, the gap between germline ends came to 6 bases. Germline CDR1 reads SGHTA; CDR2 reads FQGNSA. The CDR3 sequence is 14 residues long. The DNA for the CDR3 is TGTGCCAGCAGCTTAGGGGGATCTAACTATGGCTACACCTTC. Translating it yields CASSLGGSNYGYTF. Using reference TRBV7-2 and TRBJ1-2 for the parts outside the CDR3, the full variable domain is GAGVSQSPSNKVTEKGKDVELRCDPISGHTALYWYRQSLGQGLEFLIYFQGNSAPDKSGLPSDRFSAERTGGSVSTLTIQRTQQEDSAVYLCASSLGGSNYGYTFGSGTRLTVV.